This entry lists 20 T cell receptor beta chains sequenced from one sample in a study of technical replicates of blood from a few donors. The repertoire was sequenced with immunoSEQ multiplex PCR; TCRdb's copy has only in-frame clones and lacks some. Of just over 75,000 clones in the sample, 90% to 95% were seen once. Sequencing was done on a sample of T cells isolated from PBMCs. These receptors all come from a human donor in good health.

This clone was observed a single time. The chain joins TRBV6-5 to TRBJ1-1; D not resolved. Per the germline V gene, CDR1 is MNHEY and CDR2 is SVGAGI. V gave up 7 bases and J gave up 3 bases, with 12 bases separating them. This CDR3 contains 13 residues. As DNA, the CDR3 is TGTGCCAGCATCCGCGAGGGTGACACTGAAGCTTTCTTT. It codes for CASIREGDTEAFF.

The chain links TRBV11-1 to TRBJ2-7; tentatively, D is TRBD1 (6 bases). CDR3 length: 11 amino acids. Looked up from germline, CDR1 is SGHAT and CDR2 is FQDESV (reference sequence). Deletions cut 6 bases from V and 4 bases from J, with 7 bases between. CDR3 amino acids: CASRTGYEQYF. As DNA, the CDR3 is TGTGCCAGCAGAACAGGGTACGAGCAGTACTTC.

The V call is TRBV15, the J call TRBJ2-1, with a weak D call TRBD2 (6 bases). The CDR3 extends over 15 amino acids. V shed 8 bases and J shed 0 bases, with 14 bases lying between them. The germline gives CDR1 LNHNV, CDR2 YYDKDF (reference sequence). The CDR3 region has the DNA TGTGCCACCCAGTCCGGGAGAAGCTCCTACAATGAGCAGTTCTTC. This gives the protein CATQSGRSSYNEQFF.

The chain uses TRBV5-1 and TRBJ2-7; TRBD1 aligns across 8 bases. Germline assignment: CDR1 SGHRS and CDR2 YFSETQ. This CDR3 comprises 15 residues. The ends lost 4 bases at V and 0 bases at J; junction bases unmatched: 6. The CDR3 DNA follows: TGCGCCAGCAGCCTCCCCGGGACAGGCTCCTACGAGCAGTACTTC. It translates to CASSLPGTGSYEQYF.

The rearrangement uses TRBV11-2 and TRBJ1-3, with 8 bases matching TRBD1. The ends lost 5 bases at V and 0 bases at J; junction bases unmatched: 6. The CDR3 sequence is 16 residues long. Per germline, CDR1 SGHAT and CDR2 FQNNGV. The CDR3 protein is CASSMTGAISGNTIYF. CDR3 DNA: TGTGCCAGCAGCATGACAGGGGCCATCTCTGGAAACACCATATATTTT.

V usage is TRBV5-4 and J usage is TRBJ2-3, with no clear D. The CDR3 is 13 residues long. Germline V gene sequence: CDR1 SGHNT, CDR2 YYREEE (reference sequence). V shed 2 bases and J shed 4 bases, with 8 bases lying between them. CDR3 DNA sequence: TGTGCCAGCAGCTTCCAGTCCCCAGATACGCAGTATTTT. Protein: CASSFQSPDTQYF.

The chain carries TRBV4-3 and TRBJ2-7, with a tentative D call TRBD2 (6 bases). Trimming took off 3 bases at V and 3 bases at J, with 12 bases between the two ends. The CDR3 is 14 residues long. Germline lookup yields CDR1 LGHNA and CDR2 YSLEER. The CDR3 coding sequence is TGCGCCAGCAGCCAGTGGGGAGGTAGCTACGAGCAGTACTTC. Translating gives CASSQWGGSYEQYF.

J is TRBJ1-5 and V is TRBV29-1, with 7 bases matching TRBD1. The germline CDR1 and CDR2 sequences are SQVTM and ANQGSEA. The trim removed 4 bases at V and 5 bases at J, leaving 2 bases unmatched. The CDR3 is made up of 12 amino acids. This chain's CDR3 is CSVGDRDQPQHF. In DNA, the CDR3 is TGCAGCGTTGGGGACAGAGATCAGCCCCAGCATTTT. Full variable domain (outside the CDR3, taken from reference TRBV29-1 and TRBJ1-5): SAVISQKPSRDICQRGTSLTIQCQVDSQVTMMFWYRQQPGQSLTLIATANQGSEATYESGFVIDKFPISRPNLTFSTLTVSNMSPEDSSIYLCSVGDRDQPQHFGDGTRLSIL.

The rearrangement uses TRBV7-3 and TRBJ1-1; D is unresolved. V was cut by 0 bases and J by 3 bases, with 17 bases left in between. CDR3 length: 17 amino acids. Germline CDR1 is SGHTA and CDR2 is FQGTGA. CDR3 DNA sequence: TGTGCCAGCAGCTTAACTATCCCAGTTGAGGATGACACTGAAGCTTTCTTT. This sequence encodes CASSLTIPVEDDTEAFF.

The chain couples TRBV4-2 to TRBJ1-4; 8 positions agree with TRBD1. V trimming: 7 bases; J trimming: 8 bases; junction bases outside the gene matches: 9. This CDR3 comprises 14 residues. Looked up from germline, CDR1 is LGHNA and CDR2 is YNFKEQ. CDR3 bases: TGTGCCAGCACCGAGACAGGGGTTTACGAAAAACTGTTTTTT. It encodes CASTETGVYEKLFF.

The chain uses TRBV19 and TRBJ1-2; the match to TRBD1 covers 7 bases. Trimming removed 5 bases from V and 8 bases from J; junction bases left unmatched: 8. CDR3 length equals 13 residues. Per germline, CDR1 LNHDA and CDR2 SQIVND (reference sequence). The CDR3 bases are TGTGCCAGTAGTGTGGGACAGCCCGGGGGCTACACCTTC. It translates to CASSVGQPGGYTF.

The chain is built from TRBV4-3 and TRBJ2-1; no reliable D call. The V gene's germline CDR1 is LGHNA and CDR2 YSLEER. The V and J ends lost 4 bases and 0 bases respectively, with 13 bases between them. This CDR3 spans 16 amino acids. The CDR3 region is CASSLTPRSSYNEQFF. CDR3 nucleotides: TGCGCCAGCAGCCTCACCCCACGGAGCTCCTACAATGAGCAGTTCTTC.

The chain couples TRBV5-6 to TRBJ2-5, with D tentatively TRBD1 (5 bases). V gave up 4 bases and J gave up 2 bases, with 15 bases separating them. The V gene's germline CDR1 is SGHDT and CDR2 YYEEEE. CDR3 length equals 15 residues. CDR3 region: CASSEAWAGQETQYF. CDR3 bases: TGTGCCAGCAGCGAAGCTTGGGCAGGGCAAGAGACCCAGTACTTC.

This clone was seen just once. The V call is TRBV7-9, the J call TRBJ2-7; a possible D gene is TRBD1 (5 bases). This CDR3 comprises 12 residues. The germline CDR1 and CDR2 sequences are SEHNR and FQNEAQ (reference sequence). Trimming pared 3 bases from V and 3 bases from J, leaving 6 bases between. CDR3 sequence: CASSFDSYEQYF. Written as DNA, the CDR3 is TGTGCCAGCAGCTTTGACAGCTACGAGCAGTACTTC.

The chain uses TRBV30 and TRBJ1-5, with a tentative D call TRBD1 (5 bases). Germline V gene data show CDR1 as GTSNPN and CDR2 as SVGIG (reference sequence). Trimming shortened V by 3 bases and J by 6 bases, and 9 bases separated the two germline ends. The CDR3 loop spans 12 amino acids. CDR3 DNA: TGTGCCTGGAGCCGACAGCTTCAGCCCCAGCATTTT. It codes for CAWSRQLQPQHF.

This rearrangement joins TRBV6-7 to TRBJ2-2; TRBD2 is a possible D gene (6 bases). TRBV6-7 is labeled an ORF, and its function is uncertain. Trimming pared 6 bases from V and 7 bases from J, leaving 15 bases between. The CDR3 contains 14 residues. The CDR3 loop is CASSPSSEGGELFF. CDR3 coding DNA: TGTGCCAGCAGCCCATCTAGCGAGGGCGGGGAGCTGTTTTTT.

This chain uses TRBV18 with TRBJ2-1; maybe TRBD2 (6 bases). Trimming shortened V by 3 bases and J by 8 bases, and 11 bases separated the two germline ends. CDR3 length equals 13 residues. Germline CDR1 is KGHSH and CDR2 is LQKENI. This chain's CDR3 is CASSPSASDEQFF. The CDR3 region has the DNA TGTGCCAGCTCACCTTCGGCTAGCGATGAGCAGTTCTTC.

The rearrangement uses TRBV5-4 and TRBJ2-5; 7 bases are a match to TRBD2. The CDR3 runs 14 residues. The V gene end was trimmed by 4 bases and the J gene end by 5 bases; junction bases not matched to a gene: 8. Germline CDR1 and CDR2: SGHNT and YYREEE (reference sequence). CDR3: CASSAWTSPETQYF. CDR3 nucleotides: TGTGCCAGCAGCGCCTGGACTAGTCCCGAGACCCAGTACTTC.

CDR3 sequence (DNA): TGTGCCAGCAGCCTTACTAGCGGCCGCACAGATACGCAGTATTTT. It is translated as CASSLTSGRTDTQYF. The chain couples TRBV7-3 to TRBJ2-3; 8 nucleotides agree with TRBD2. The CDR3 loop spans 15 amino acids. From germline, CDR1 is SGHTA and CDR2 FQGTGA. J lost 1 base, V lost 5 bases, and 5 bases had no gene match.

This chain joins TRBV14 and TRBJ2-7; 11 bases line up with TRBD1. Germline lookup yields CDR1 SGHDN and CDR2 FVKESK. Trimming at V came to 4 bases and at J to 5 bases, leaving 10 bases not matched to a gene. This CDR3 is built from 16 residues. The CDR3 region has the DNA TGTGCCAGCAGCCTATCCCGGGACAGGGGGTTACACGAGCAGTACTTC. This codes for CASSLSRDRGLHEQYF.